This entry lists 13 T cell receptor beta chains sequenced from one sample in a study of T cell changes during pregnancy in multiple sclerosis. The data were produced by immunoSEQ multiplex PCR, yet TCRdb's version contains in-frame clones alone and is incomplete. The top ten hold approximately 0.61% of the sample, which has approximately 40,000 clones, around 90% seen once. The specimen comprised CD4+ T cells from peripheral blood mononuclear cells, sampled before pregnancy. All receptors come from a female donor with multiple sclerosis, enrolled in a pregnancy study.

The chain links TRBV11-2 to TRBJ2-1; D is possibly TRBD2 (6 bases). The CDR3 loop spans 14 amino acids. The ends were cut back, 5 bases at V and 4 bases at J, with 12 bases in the middle. Per the germline V gene, CDR1 is SGHAT and CDR2 is FQNNGV. The CDR3 sequence: CASSIGLSYNEQFF. CDR3 bases: TGTGCCAGCAGCATAGGACTATCATACAATGAGCAGTTCTTC.

The CDR3 loop reads CASSSHSFTSTDTQYF. The CDR3 coding sequence is TGTGCCAGCAGTTCACATAGCTTCACGAGCACAGATACGCAGTATTTT. The chain is built from TRBV6-6 and TRBJ2-3; D is undetermined. The germline V gene has CDR1 MNHNY and CDR2 SVGAGI (reference sequence). V lost 4 bases and J lost 0, with 14 bases in between. The CDR3 spans 16 residues.

The chain joins TRBV19 to TRBJ2-2; TRBD1 matches at 7 bases. Trimming cost V 5 bases and J 3 bases; bases outside gene matches: 3. Per germline, CDR1 LNHDA and CDR2 SQIVND (reference sequence). The CDR3 sequence is 14 residues long. CDR3: CASSRQGDTGELFF. The DNA for the CDR3 is TGTGCCAGTAGTCGGCAGGGGGACACCGGGGAGCTGTTTTTT.

The chain is built from TRBV18 and TRBJ2-6, with D perhaps TRBD2 (6 bases). V lost 3 bases, J lost 0 bases, and 12 bases lay in between. This CDR3 spans 17 amino acids. Germline V gene data show CDR1 as KGHSH and CDR2 as LQKENI. CDR3 sequence (DNA): TGTGCCAGCTCACCGCGGAGGGATCGCTCTGGGGCCAACGTCCTGACTTTC. The encoded protein is CASSPRRDRSGANVLTF. Variable domain in full (rest from reference TRBV18 and TRBJ2-6): NAGVMQNPRHLVRRRGQEARLRCSPMKGHSHVYWYRQLPEEGLKFMVYLQKENIIDESGMPKERFSAEFPKEGPSILRIQQVVRGDSAAYFCASSPRRDRSGANVLTFGAGSRLTVL.

The chain recombines TRBV11-2 with TRBJ2-3; D call uncertain. There are 13 residues in the CDR3. Trimming cost V 2 bases and J 1 base, with 4 bases left between them. Germline V gene lookup returns CDR1 SGHAT and CDR2 FQNNGV. CDR3: CASSLPGTDTQYF. The CDR3 DNA follows: TGTGCCAGCAGCTTACCTGGCACAGATACGCAGTATTTT.

This chain uses TRBV29-1 with TRBJ1-5; TRBD1 might be the D (6 bases). Trimming removed 5 bases at V and 6 bases at J, with 14 bases between. This CDR3 has 13 residues. Germline V gene data show CDR1 as SQVTM and CDR2 as ANQGSEA. CDR3 coding DNA: TGCAGCGTTCGAACAGGGTTGGGTCAGCCCCAGCATTTT. It encodes CSVRTGLGQPQHF.

This chain connects TRBV5-6 to TRBJ1-3; maybe TRBD1 (5 bases). This CDR3 region has 17 residues. Germline CDR1 is SGHDT and CDR2 is YYEEEE. V lost 2 bases and J lost 0, with 15 bases in between. This CDR3 reads CASSFGMTASSGNTIYF. In DNA, the CDR3 is TGTGCCAGCAGCTTTGGTATGACAGCGAGCTCTGGAAACACCATATATTTT.

The V gene is TRBV19, the J gene TRBJ1-2, with D possibly TRBD1 on 6 matching bases. This CDR3 region has 13 residues. V was trimmed by 5 bases and J by 4 bases, leaving 11 bases between them. Germline V gene sequence: CDR1 LNHDA, CDR2 SQIVND (reference sequence). This chain's CDR3 is CASSRQGIYGYTF. CDR3 bases: TGTGCCAGTAGTCGTCAGGGGATCTATGGCTACACCTTC. Drawing the rest from reference TRBV19 and TRBJ1-2, the complete variable domain is DGGITQSPKYLFRKEGQNVTLSCEQNLNHDAMYWYRQDPGQGLRLIYYSQIVNDFQKGDIAEGYSVSREKKESFPLTVTSAQKNPTAFYLCASSRQGIYGYTFGSGTRLTVV.

The chain employs TRBV5-1 and TRBJ2-7, with 14 bases matching TRBD2. Germline CDR1 and CDR2: SGHRS and YFSETQ. V lost 4 bases, J lost 6 bases, and 9 bases stayed unmatched. The CDR3 extends over 16 amino acids. The CDR3 protein is CASSPGWTSGGIEQYF. In nucleotides, the CDR3 is TGCGCCAGCAGCCCCGGGTGGACTAGCGGGGGGATCGAGCAGTACTTC.

The V call is TRBV25-1, the J call TRBJ1-6; D perhaps matches TRBD1 (6 bases). Trimming stripped 4 bases from V and 5 bases from J, with 15 bases between. This CDR3 is built from 16 residues. Germline CDR1 is MGHDK and CDR2 is SYGVNS. The CDR3, as DNA: TGTGCCAGCAGTGCTATGGGAACAGGGAATAATTCACCCCTCCACTTT. Amino acids: CASSAMGTGNNSPLHF.

The chain employs TRBV6-1 and TRBJ1-2; 7 bases map to TRBD1. CDR1 is MNHNS, CDR2 SASEGT, per germline. V lost 5 bases, J lost 1 base, and 7 bases stayed unmatched. The CDR3 is 15 residues long. The CDR3 sequence: CASSPTGVHNYGYTF. In DNA form, the CDR3 reads TGTGCCAGCAGTCCCACAGGGGTCCATAACTATGGCTACACCTTC.

The chain employs TRBV29-1 and TRBJ2-1; 10 bases agree with TRBD2. The CDR3 extends over 15 amino acids. Per germline, CDR1 SQVTM and CDR2 ANQGSEA. The trim removed 3 bases at V and 8 bases at J, leaving 10 bases unmatched. In nucleotides, the CDR3 is TGCAGCGTTGACGGAGCGGGGGGGCCGAGGCATGAGCAGTTCTTC. This codes for CSVDGAGGPRHEQFF.

The chain recombines TRBV9 with TRBJ1-6; TRBD1 might be the D (6 bases). Trimming removed 3 bases at V and 10 bases at J, with 17 bases between. CDR1 SGDLS and CDR2 YYNGEE come from the germline V gene. The CDR3 covers 15 residues. The CDR3 spells CASSEGHSVLSPLHF. In DNA, the CDR3 is TGTGCCAGCAGCGAGGGACACTCGGTTCTGTCACCCCTCCACTTT.